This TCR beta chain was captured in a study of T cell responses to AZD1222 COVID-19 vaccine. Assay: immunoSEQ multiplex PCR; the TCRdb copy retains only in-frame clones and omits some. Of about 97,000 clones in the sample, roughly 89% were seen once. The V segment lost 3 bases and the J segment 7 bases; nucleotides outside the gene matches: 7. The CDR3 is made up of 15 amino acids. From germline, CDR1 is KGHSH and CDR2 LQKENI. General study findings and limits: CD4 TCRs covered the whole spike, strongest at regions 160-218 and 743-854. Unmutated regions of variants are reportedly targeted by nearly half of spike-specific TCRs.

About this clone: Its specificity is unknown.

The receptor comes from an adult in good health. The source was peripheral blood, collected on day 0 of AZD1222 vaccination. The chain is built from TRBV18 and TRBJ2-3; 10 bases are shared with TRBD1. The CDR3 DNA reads TGTGCCAGCTCACCCGGACAGGGGGTGGTATATACGCAGTATTTT. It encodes CASSPGQGVVYTQYF. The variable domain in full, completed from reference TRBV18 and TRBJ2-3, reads NAGVMQNPRHLVRRRGQEARLRCSPMKGHSHVYWYRQLPEEGLKFMVYLQKENIIDESGMPKERFSAEFPKEGPSILRIQQVVRGDSAAYFCASSPGQGVVYTQYFGPGTRLTVL.